Following are 3 T cell receptor beta chains from one sample sequenced in a study of T cells in narcolepsy. The protocol was immunoSEQ multiplex PCR, while the TCRdb copy is restricted to in-frame clones and leaves out a portion. Here the sample spans 20,000 to 30,000 clones, 75% to 90% being singletons. Sequenced material: CD45RA- memory CD4+ T cells from PBMCs. Receptors originate from a human donor with narcolepsy.

This chain uses TRBV25-1 with TRBJ1-1; D is unclear. Germline V gene sequence: CDR1 MGHDK, CDR2 SYGVNS. Trimming pared 4 bases from V and 1 base from J, leaving 10 bases between. This CDR3 is 14 amino acids long. This chain's CDR3 is CASSGYSRNTEAFF. The CDR3, as DNA: TGTGCCAGCAGTGGCTACTCAAGGAACACTGAAGCTTTCTTT.

This chain connects TRBV6-6 to TRBJ1-1; D perhaps matches TRBD1 (5 bases). V was shortened by 5 bases and J by 4 bases, with 17 bases between the two germline ends. This CDR3 has 15 residues. The germline CDR1 and CDR2 sequences are MNHNY and SVGAGI (reference sequence). The CDR3 DNA is TGTGCCAGCAGTCCCGGTAGGGGCGCGGTCACTGAAGCTTTCTTT. Protein sequence: CASSPGRGAVTEAFF.

This chain joins TRBV12-5 and TRBJ2-1; 9 bases match TRBD1. Trimming cost V 9 bases and J 1 base; bases outside gene matches: 10. The CDR3 covers 16 residues. CDR1 LGHNT and CDR2 FRNRAP come from the germline V gene. The CDR3 is CASSYRGLSSYNEQFF. The CDR3 DNA follows: TGTGCTAGCAGTTACAGGGGGCTTAGTTCCTACAATGAGCAGTTCTTC.